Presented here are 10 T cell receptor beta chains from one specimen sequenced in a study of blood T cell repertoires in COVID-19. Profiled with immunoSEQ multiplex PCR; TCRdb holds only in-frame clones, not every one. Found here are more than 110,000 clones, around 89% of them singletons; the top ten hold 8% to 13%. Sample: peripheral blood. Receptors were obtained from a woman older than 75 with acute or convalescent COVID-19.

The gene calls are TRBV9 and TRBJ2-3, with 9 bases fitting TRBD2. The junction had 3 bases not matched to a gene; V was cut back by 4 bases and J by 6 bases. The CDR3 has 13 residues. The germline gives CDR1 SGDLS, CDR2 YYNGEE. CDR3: CASSKRGADTQYF. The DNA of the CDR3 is TGTGCCAGCAGCAAGCGGGGGGCTGATACGCAGTATTTT.

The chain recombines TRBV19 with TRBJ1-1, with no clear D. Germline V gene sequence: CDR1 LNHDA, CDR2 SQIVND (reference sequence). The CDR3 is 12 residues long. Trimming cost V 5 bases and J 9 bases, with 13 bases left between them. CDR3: CASSSVRQQAFF. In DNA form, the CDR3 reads TGTGCCAGTAGTTCCGTGCGACAACAAGCTTTCTTT.

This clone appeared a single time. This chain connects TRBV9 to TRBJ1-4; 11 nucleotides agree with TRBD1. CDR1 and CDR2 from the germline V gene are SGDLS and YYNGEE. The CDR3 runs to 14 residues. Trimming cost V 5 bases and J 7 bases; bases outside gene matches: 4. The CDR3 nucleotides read TGTGCCAGCAGTACCGGGACAGGGGGTGAAAAACTGTTTTTT. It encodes CASSTGTGGEKLFF.

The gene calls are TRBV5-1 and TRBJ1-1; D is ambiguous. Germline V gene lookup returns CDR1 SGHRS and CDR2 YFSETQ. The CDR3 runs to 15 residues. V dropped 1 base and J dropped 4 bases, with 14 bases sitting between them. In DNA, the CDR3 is TGCGCCAGCAGCTTGAGGGCGGGATCCGGCACTGAAGCTTTCTTT. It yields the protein CASSLRAGSGTEAFF.

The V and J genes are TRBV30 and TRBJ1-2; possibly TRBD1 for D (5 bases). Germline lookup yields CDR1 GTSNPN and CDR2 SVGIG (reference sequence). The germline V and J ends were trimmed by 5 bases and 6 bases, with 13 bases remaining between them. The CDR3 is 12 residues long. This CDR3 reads CAWAQGFDGYTF. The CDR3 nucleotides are TGTGCCTGGGCCCAGGGATTCGATGGCTACACCTTC.

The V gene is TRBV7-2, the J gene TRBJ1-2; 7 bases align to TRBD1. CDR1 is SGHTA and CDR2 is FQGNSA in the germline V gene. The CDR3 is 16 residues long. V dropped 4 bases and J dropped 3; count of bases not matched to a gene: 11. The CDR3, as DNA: TGTGCCAGCAGCTCGACTCCCGGGACAGCGGACTATGGCTACACCTTC. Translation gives CASSSTPGTADYGYTF. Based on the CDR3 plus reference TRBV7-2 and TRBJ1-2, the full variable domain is GAGVSQSPSNKVTEKGKDVELRCDPISGHTALYWYRQSLGQGLEFLIYFQGNSAPDKSGLPSDRFSAERTGGSVSTLTIQRTQQEDSAVYLCASSSTPGTADYGYTFGSGTRLTVV.

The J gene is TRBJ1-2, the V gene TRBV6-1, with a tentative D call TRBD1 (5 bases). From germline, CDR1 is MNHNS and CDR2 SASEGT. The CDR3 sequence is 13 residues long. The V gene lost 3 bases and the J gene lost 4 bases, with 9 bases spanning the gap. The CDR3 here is CASSDRAPYGYTF. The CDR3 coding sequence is TGTGCCAGCAGTGACAGGGCCCCCTATGGCTACACCTTC.

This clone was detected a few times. Here the CDR3 reads CASSQVAGGPYEQYF. Written as DNA, the CDR3 is TGCGCCAGCAGCCAAGTAGCGGGGGGACCCTACGAGCAGTACTTC. V and J are TRBV4-3 and TRBJ2-7; 10 nucleotides line up with TRBD2. Trimming at V came to 1 base and at J to 2 bases, leaving 2 bases not matched to a gene. Germline loops: CDR1 LGHNA, CDR2 YSLEER. The CDR3 is 15 residues long.

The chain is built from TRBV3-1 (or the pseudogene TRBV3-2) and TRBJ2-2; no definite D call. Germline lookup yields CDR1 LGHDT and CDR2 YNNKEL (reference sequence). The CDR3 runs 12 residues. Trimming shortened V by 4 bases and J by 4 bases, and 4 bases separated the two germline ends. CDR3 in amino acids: CASSLSTGELFF. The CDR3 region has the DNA TGTGCCAGCAGCCTATCCACCGGGGAGCTGTTTTTT.

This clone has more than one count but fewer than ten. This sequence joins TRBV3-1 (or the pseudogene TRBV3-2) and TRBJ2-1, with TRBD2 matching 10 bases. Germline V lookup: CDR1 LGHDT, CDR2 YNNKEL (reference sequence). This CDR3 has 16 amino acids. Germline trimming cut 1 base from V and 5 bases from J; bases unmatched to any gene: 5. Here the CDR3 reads CASSQGAGGADNEQFF. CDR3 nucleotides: TGTGCCAGCAGCCAAGGAGCGGGGGGGGCGGACAATGAGCAGTTCTTC.